Below are 23 T cell receptor beta chains sequenced from a single sample in a study of blood T cell repertoires in COVID-19. Profiling relied on immunoSEQ multiplex PCR, and the TCRdb table lists in-frame clones only, not all of them. Of about 230,000 clones listed, around four fifths are singletons. The sequenced sample consisted of peripheral blood. The receptor source for this set is a man aged 80 or over with acute or convalescent COVID-19.

V usage is TRBV6-1 and J usage is TRBJ2-3, with D tentatively TRBD2 (6 bases). CDR1 is MNHNS, CDR2 SASEGT, per germline. V was trimmed by 4 bases and J by 0 bases, leaving 14 bases between them. The CDR3 has 16 residues. CDR3 nucleotides: TGTGCCAGCAGTGTTTATAAGGGGACTAGCACAGATACGCAGTATTTT. Translation gives CASSVYKGTSTDTQYF.

This clone has just a few counts. V and J are TRBV19 and TRBJ1-2; TRBD1 matches at 7 bases. Germline trimming cut 1 base from V and 0 bases from J; bases unmatched to any gene: 2. Germline loops: CDR1 LNHDA, CDR2 SQIVND (reference sequence). The CDR3 spans 15 residues. This chain's CDR3 is CASSIGTGANYGYTF. In nucleotides, the CDR3 is TGTGCCAGTAGTATAGGAACAGGGGCTAACTATGGCTACACCTTC.

The genes are TRBV5-6 and TRBJ1-6, with D possibly being TRBD1 (5 bases). Trimming removed 5 bases at V and 10 bases at J, with 19 bases between. The CDR3 covers 15 residues. CDR1 is SGHDT, CDR2 YYEEEE, per germline. DNA of the CDR3: TGTGCCAGCAGGCGTTCAGGGATAGGGGAATCACCCCTCCACTTT. Its protein is CASRRSGIGESPLHF.

This chain uses TRBV18 with TRBJ2-1; D is perhaps TRBD2 (7 bases). CDR3 length: 13 residues. Germline assignment: CDR1 KGHSH and CDR2 LQKENI. V was clipped by 3 bases and J by 8 bases, with 11 bases between them. For the CDR3, the DNA is TGTGCCAGCTCACCTAAGGGGGGGGATGAGCAGTTCTTC. Its protein is CASSPKGGDEQFF.

V gene TRBV5-1 combines with J gene TRBJ1-2; no clear D gene. In germline, CDR1 is SGHRS, CDR2 YFSETQ. Trimming pared 0 bases from V and 8 bases from J, leaving 11 bases between. This CDR3 region has 13 residues. The CDR3 nucleotides are TGCGCCAGCAGCTTGGACGGGGTCGGCGGCTACACCTTC. It translates to CASSLDGVGGYTF.

V usage is TRBV18 and J usage is TRBJ2-5, with TRBD1 as a possible D gene (5 bases). The CDR3 totals 14 residues. The germline CDR1 and CDR2 sequences are KGHSH and LQKENI. With 3 bases removed from V and 4 bases from J, the gap between germline ends came to 12 bases. CDR3 residues: CASSPAGLRETQYF. The CDR3 nucleotides are TGTGCCAGCTCACCGGCAGGGCTGAGAGAGACCCAGTACTTC.

This clone occurred a few times. This sequence joins TRBV9 and TRBJ2-2, with D tentatively TRBD1 (5 bases). Trimming cost V 3 bases and J 4 bases, with 13 bases left between them. In germline, CDR1 is SGDLS, CDR2 YYNGEE. The CDR3 runs 15 residues. CDR3 sequence (DNA): TGTGCCAGCAGCGCCGACAGCTGGGCCACCGGGGAGCTGTTTTTT. Residues: CASSADSWATGELFF.

This clone was counted a single time. The chain employs TRBV28 and TRBJ1-5; 9 bases align to TRBD1. Germline assignment: CDR1 MDHEN and CDR2 SYDVKM. The junction had 4 bases not matched to a gene; V was cut back by 5 bases and J by 2 bases. This CDR3 region has 15 residues. The CDR3 here is CASSPTGGRNQPQHF. The CDR3 region has the DNA TGTGCCAGCAGTCCTACAGGGGGCCGCAATCAGCCCCAGCATTTT.

The chain joins TRBV11-2 to TRBJ1-1, with 7 bases lining up with TRBD1. There are 14 residues in the CDR3. The V and J ends lost 5 bases and 2 bases, in that order; junction bases with no gene match: 5. Per germline, CDR1 SGHAT and CDR2 FQNNGV. DNA of the CDR3: TGTGCCAGCAGCCTCACAGGGGCTAACACTGAAGCTTTCTTT. Protein sequence: CASSLTGANTEAFF.

The J gene is TRBJ2-7, the V gene TRBV6-5; D is unclear. Germline CDR1 is MNHEY and CDR2 is SVGAGI. V dropped 0 bases and J dropped 2 bases, with 5 bases sitting between them. CDR3 size: 13 residues. The CDR3 DNA sequence: TGTGCCAGCAGTTACTCAGGAGCCTACGAGCAGTACTTC. Amino acid sequence: CASSYSGAYEQYF.

Only one count was recorded for this clone. The chain combines TRBV5-4 with TRBJ1-2; a weak D match, TRBD1 (5 bases). The CDR3 has 14 amino acids. Trimming cost V 3 bases and J 4 bases, with 13 bases left between them. Germline loops: CDR1 SGHNT, CDR2 YYREEE (reference sequence). The CDR3 DNA reads as TGTGCCAGCAGCTGGGCGGGGGTCCCCTATGGCTACACCTTC. It is translated as CASSWAGVPYGYTF.

The chain's CDR3 is CASSLAGGPGDTQYF. The CDR3 bases are TGTGCCAGCAGCCTAGCGGGGGGGCCAGGGGATACGCAGTATTTT. The chain recombines TRBV27 with TRBJ2-3; 12 bases fit TRBD2. The germline gives CDR1 MNHEY, CDR2 SMNVEV (reference sequence). The CDR3 sequence is 15 residues long. After removal of 6 bases from V and 6 bases from J, the junction contained 7 bases not matched to a gene.

The gene calls are TRBV2 and TRBJ2-7; possibly TRBD2 for D (5 bases). This CDR3 is built from 14 residues. Per the germline V gene, CDR1 is SNHLY and CDR2 is FYNNEI. Trimming removed 2 bases at V and 2 bases at J, with 10 bases between. DNA of the CDR3: TGTGCCAGCAGTGAAATGGCGGGCGCCTACGAGCAGTACTTC. Amino acids: CASSEMAGAYEQYF.

The CDR3 DNA reads as TGTGCCAGTAGAGTAGCGGGGGGCACCTACGAGCAGTACTTC. It specifies CASRVAGGTYEQYF. V is TRBV19 and J is TRBJ2-7; 10 bases match TRBD2. Germline CDR1 is LNHDA and CDR2 is SQIVND (reference sequence). V was clipped by 6 bases and J by 2 bases; unmatched bases: 4. The CDR3 is made up of 14 amino acids.

The sample holds many counts of this clone. The rearrangement uses TRBV27 and TRBJ2-1; 12 bases map to TRBD2. V lost 9 bases, J lost 7 bases, and 10 bases stayed unmatched. Germline assignment: CDR1 MNHEY and CDR2 SMNVEV (reference sequence). The length of the CDR3 is 15 residues. The CDR3 nucleotides read TGTGCCAGTGGAAGACTAGCGGGAGTTCGTAATGAGCAGTTCTTC. Translating it yields CASGRLAGVRNEQFF.

The chain carries TRBV28 and TRBJ2-7; weak D call: TRBD2 (6 bases). Trimming left V 2 bases short and J 3 bases short, with 11 bases between. This CDR3 region has 14 residues. Germline loops: CDR1 MDHEN, CDR2 SYDVKM. CDR3 in amino acids: CASSLGGRVYEQYF. The CDR3 DNA follows: TGTGCCAGCAGTTTAGGAGGGAGAGTCTACGAGCAGTACTTC. Variable domain in full (rest from reference TRBV28 and TRBJ2-7): DVKVTQSSRYLVKRTGEKVFLECVQDMDHENMFWYRQDPGLGLRLIYFSYDVKMKEKGDIPEGYSVSREKKERFSLILESASTNQTSMYLCASSLGGRVYEQYFGPGTRLTVT.

This clone came up once. The rearrangement uses TRBV7-6 and TRBJ2-7; 8 nucleotides line up with TRBD1. The germline V gene has CDR1 SGHVS and CDR2 FNYEAQ. V gave up 2 bases and J gave up 2 bases; unmatched junction bases: 2. The CDR3 contains 14 residues. CDR3 sequence (DNA): TGTGCCAGCAGCTTACAGGGGGCCACCTACGAGCAGTACTTC. This codes for CASSLQGATYEQYF.

The chain employs TRBV5-1 and TRBJ2-5; no firm D call. The germline V and J ends were trimmed by 4 bases and 4 bases, with 8 bases remaining between them. This CDR3 has 12 amino acids. CDR1 is SGHRS, CDR2 YFSETQ, per germline. The CDR3: CASSIAVETQYF. The CDR3, as DNA: TGCGCCAGCAGCATCGCAGTAGAGACCCAGTACTTC.

The V and J genes are TRBV2 and TRBJ2-5; D unclear. V gave up 7 bases and J gave up 2 bases, with 11 bases separating them. This CDR3 contains 13 residues. Germline V CDR1 and CDR2: SNHLY, FYNNEI. Here the CDR3 reads CASIRSSQETQYF. In DNA form, the CDR3 reads TGTGCCAGCATTAGATCCTCTCAAGAGACCCAGTACTTC.

The rearrangement uses TRBV19 and TRBJ2-1, with TRBD1 matching over 9 bases. This CDR3 is 14 amino acids long. V shed 4 bases and J 9 bases; nucleotides not matched to a gene: 7. Germline CDR1 reads LNHDA; CDR2 reads SQIVND (reference sequence). Here the CDR3 DNA reads TGTGCCAGTAGTAACGTCGGGACAGGGAGTGAGCAGTTCTTC. Translation gives CASSNVGTGSEQFF.

The V and J genes are TRBV6-5 and TRBJ1-5; maybe TRBD1 (6 bases). Trimming cost V 5 bases and J 2 bases, with 13 bases left between them. CDR3 length equals 15 residues. Germline V gives CDR1 MNHEY, CDR2 SVGAGI. The CDR3 here is CASSQQGMGNQPQHF. The CDR3 DNA reads as TGTGCCAGCAGTCAGCAGGGGATGGGCAATCAGCCCCAGCATTTT.

The chain recombines TRBV30 with TRBJ1-5; a weak D match, TRBD1 (6 bases). Germline values: CDR1 GTSNPN, CDR2 SVGIG (reference sequence). Trimming took 3 bases from V and 6 from J, leaving 15 bases between them. This CDR3 has 14 amino acids. This CDR3 is CAWSPTSGVQPQHF. In DNA form, the CDR3 reads TGTGCCTGGAGCCCGACTTCAGGGGTTCAGCCCCAGCATTTT.

The chain recombines TRBV30 with TRBJ2-3, with D maybe TRBD2 (5 bases). CDR3 length: 14 residues. From germline, CDR1 is GTSNPN and CDR2 SVGIG (reference sequence). V was shortened by 6 bases and J by 0 bases, with 13 bases between the two germline ends. The CDR3 DNA is TGTGCCTGCCAGAGCGGAACTAGCACAGATACGCAGTATTTT. Amino acids: CACQSGTSTDTQYF.